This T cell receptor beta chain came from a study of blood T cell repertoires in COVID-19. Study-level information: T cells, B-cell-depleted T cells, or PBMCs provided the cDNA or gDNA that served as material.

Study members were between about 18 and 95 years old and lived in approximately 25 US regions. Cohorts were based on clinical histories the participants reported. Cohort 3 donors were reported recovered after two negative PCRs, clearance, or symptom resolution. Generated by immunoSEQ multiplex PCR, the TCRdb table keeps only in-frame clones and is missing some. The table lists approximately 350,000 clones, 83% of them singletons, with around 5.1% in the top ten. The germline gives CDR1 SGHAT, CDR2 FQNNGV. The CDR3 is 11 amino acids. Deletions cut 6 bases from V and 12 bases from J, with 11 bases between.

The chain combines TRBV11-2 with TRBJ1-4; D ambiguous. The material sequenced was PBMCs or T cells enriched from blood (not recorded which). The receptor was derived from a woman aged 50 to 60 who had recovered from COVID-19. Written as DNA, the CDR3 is TGTGCCAGCAGGGTAAACGGGGAACTGTTTTTT. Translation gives CASRVNGELFF.